This TCR beta chain comes out of a study of shared clonotypes between healthy human individuals. Findings and caveats of the study: Shared clonotypes across all four donors exceeded non-shared ones in generation probability. Since donors were few, the genetic and exposure-history diversity represented was limited. Large sequencing depth failed to make sorted-subset sequencing complete, rarefaction showed.

About this clone itself: Antigen: not known.

The donor population consisted of healthy HIV-negative adults with no recent acute infections or vaccinations. TCRdb's copy holds only in-frame clones and misses some; the assay was immunoSEQ multiplex PCR. The repertoire holds around 1.6 million clones, with 98% as singletons. V was pared by 6 bases and J by 6 bases, with 18 bases between. There are 14 residues in the CDR3. CDR1 and CDR2 from the germline V gene are LNHDA and SQIVND (reference sequence). Material: naive CD4+ T cells sorted from blood. Described subset: CD45RA+ positively selected. The chain has TRBV19 and TRBJ2-7; D is perhaps TRBD2 (6 bases). The TCR was taken from a man aged 25-40 years in good health. CDR3: CASSTYGRIGEQYF. The CDR3 DNA is TGTGCCAGTAGCACATACGGGAGAATAGGCGAGCAGTACTTC.